The T cell receptor beta chain described here comes from a study of OX40 agonist ivuxolimab in advanced cancers. Across the study: A history of anti-PD-1, anti-PD-L1 or anti-CTLA-4 therapy was acceptable, and 40% had some. Overall study results and limits: Among the nonresponders, some also had low normalized T-cell clonal expansion. Mean expanded clone counts were higher in CD8+ than CD4+ T cells.

Using immunoSEQ multiplex PCR, the repertoire was profiled, and TCRdb retains in-frame clones only, with some absent. This table holds around 60,000 clones, approximately 78% found once. Germline CDR1 SGHTA, CDR2 FQGNSA. V lost 5 bases and J lost 4, with 2 bases in between. The CDR3 runs to 11 residues. A remark on this clone: Its antigen is not known.

The study sampled blood at baseline, cycle 4 day 1, and cycle 7 day 1. The V gene is TRBV7-2, the J gene TRBJ2-2; D not resolved. The material was CD4+ or CD8+ T cells sorted from blood, obtained in a trial of the OX40 agonist ivuxolimab. The sequence came from an adult with an advanced solid tumor such as melanoma, head and neck, liver or kidney cancer. This chain's CDR3 is CASSLTGELFF. For the CDR3, the DNA is TGTGCCAGCAGCCTCACCGGGGAGCTGTTTTTT.